This TCR beta chain derives from a study of blood T cell repertoires in COVID-19. As processed by the authors: Nucleated cell counts were estimated from reference gene primer amplification. The repertoire was sequenced with immunoSEQ multiplex PCR; TCRdb's copy has only in-frame clones and lacks some. The V and J calls and the clone size are those of that table, but D and trimming were determined from the DNA. This table holds 120,000 to 150,000 clones, approximately 85% found once. This CDR3 has 15 residues. Germline V lookup: CDR1 SGHAT, CDR2 FQNNGV. V lost 4 bases, J lost 4 bases, and 4 bases stayed unmatched.

J is TRBJ2-4 and V is TRBV11-2, with 10 bases fitting TRBD2. The sequenced material came from peripheral blood. This TCR was sampled from a woman aged 55-75 years with COVID-19, enrolled during active disease. The CDR3 is CASSSYSGGKNIQYF. The CDR3 DNA reads as TGTGCCAGCAGCTCATATAGCGGGGGGAAAAACATTCAGTACTTC.